Listed below are T cell receptor beta chains from one sample, sequenced in a study of T cells after posttransplantation cyclophosphamide. Only in-frame clones appear in the TCRdb table, and some are missing; sequencing was by immunoSEQ multiplex PCR. Recorded here are tens of thousands of clones, with no singletons, and the ten leading clones hold about 2.9%. Sequencing was performed on PBMCs. The receptors come from a woman in her sixties or seventies in good health, CMV-negative, and a related stem cell transplant donor. CDR3s include the opening cysteine and the closing phenylalanine or tryptophan. A D gene is named only where the DNA matches it firmly. Size tells how often a clone was seen (once, few, many) or the class of an expanded clone, and some rows leave it out.

TRBJ2-2 | 17 | TRBD2 | NA | TRBV15 | CATSREGASGTPGELFF | TGTGCCACCAGCAGAGAGGGGGCTAGCGGGACGCCCGGGGAGCTGTTTTTT
TRBJ2-6 | 15 | NA | many | TRBV27 | CASSTQGSGANVLTF | TGTGCCAGCAGTACGCAGGGATCTGGGGCCAACGTCCTGACTTTC
TRBJ2-7 | 15 | TRBD2 | many | TRBV19 | CASTLGTSGSYEQYF | TGTGCCAGTACCCTTGGGACTAGCGGGAGCTACGAGCAGTACTTC
TRBJ2-1 | 15 | TRBD1 | many | TRBV5-1 | CASSLGLGQAYEQFF | TGCGCCAGCAGCTTGGGATTGGGACAGGCCTATGAGCAGTTCTTC
TRBJ1-6 | 17 | TRBD1 | NA | TRBV30 | CAWSKQGQGSYNSPLHF | TGTGCCTGGAGCAAACAGGGACAGGGGTCCTATAATTCACCCCTCCACTTT
TRBJ1-1 | 18 | TRBD1 | many | TRBV6-1 | CASSAAPQGWAMNTEAFF | TGTGCCAGCAGTGCCGCTCCACAGGGGTGGGCGATGAACACTGAAGCTTTCTTT
TRBJ2-1 | 14 | NA | NA | TRBV27 | CASSPRGSYNEQFF | TGTGCCAGCAGTCCCCGGGGGTCCTACAATGAGCAGTTCTTC
TRBJ2-1 | 14 | TRBD2 | many | TRBV27 | CASKGLAGRNEQFF | TGTGCCAGTAAAGGCCTAGCGGGACGCAATGAGCAGTTCTTC
TRBJ2-1 | 13 | NA | few | TRBV30 | CAWSRRVDNEQFF | TGTGCCTGGTCCAGGAGGGTAGACAATGAGCAGTTCTTC
TRBJ1-1 | 12 | NA | many | TRBV30 | CAWSIIGTEAFF | TGTGCCTGGAGCATTATCGGCACTGAAGCTTTCTTT
TRBJ2-3 | 17 | TRBD2 | NA | TRBV24-1 | CATSDFWTSGSTDTQYF | TGTGCCACCAGTGATTTTTGGACTAGCGGGAGCACAGATACGCAGTATTTT
TRBJ1-2 | 13 | TRBD1 | many | TRBV11-1 | CASSLGQGAVYTF | TGTGCCAGCAGCTTGGGACAGGGGGCCGTCTACACCTTC
TRBJ1-1 | 15 | TRBD1 | many | TRBV14 | CASSQPRQGNTEAFF | TGTGCCAGCAGCCAACCGCGACAGGGCAACACTGAAGCTTTCTTT
TRBJ2-3 | 15 | TRBD2 | NA | TRBV5-6 | CASSRTSGGLDTQYF | TGTGCCAGCAGCCGGACTAGCGGGGGGTTAGATACGCAGTATTTT
TRBJ2-1 | 12 | NA | many | TRBV7-2 | CASSLGRNEQFF | TGTGCCAGCAGCTTAGGGCGGAATGAGCAGTTCTTC
TRBJ1-2 | 15 | TRBD1 | few | TRBV12-3/TRBV12-4 | CASSPKDRVGYGYTF | TGTGCCAGCAGTCCAAAGGACAGGGTGGGCTATGGCTACACCTTC
TRBJ2-5 | 14 | NA | many | TRBV4-2 | CASSQDGQQETQYF | TGTGCCAGCAGCCAAGATGGACAGCAAGAGACCCAGTACTTC
TRBJ2-5 | 13 | NA | few | TRBV7-9 | CASSLRQGETQYF | TGTGCCAGCAGCTTACGGCAAGGGGAGACCCAGTACTTC
TRBJ2-2 | 14 | TRBD2 | many | TRBV12-3/TRBV12-4 | CATAGGRSTGELFF | TGTGCCACCGCGGGCGGGAGAAGTACCGGGGAGCTGTTTTTT
TRBJ2-5 | 16 | TRBD1 | few | TRBV27 | CASSQWGQGASETQYF | TGTGCCAGCAGCCAATGGGGACAGGGGGCATCGGAGACCCAGTACTTC
TRBJ2-7 | 13 | NA | many | TRBV6-6 | CASSRGASYEQYF | TGTGCCAGCAGTAGAGGGGCCTCCTACGAGCAGTACTTC
TRBJ2-3 | 12 | NA | NA | TRBV6-2/TRBV6-3 | CASSSSTDTQYF | TGTGCCAGCAGTTCTAGCACAGATACGCAGTATTTT
TRBJ2-5 | 15 | TRBD2 | few | TRBV30 | CAWATSGGAGETQYF | TGTGCCTGGGCGACTAGCGGGGGGGCCGGGGAGACCCAGTACTTC
TRBJ1-1 | 14 | TRBD1 | many | TRBV5-1 | CASRLGQGPTEAFF | TGCGCCAGCAGACTGGGACAGGGCCCGACTGAAGCTTTCTTT
TRBJ2-1 | 14 | NA | many | TRBV2 | CASKRDSTYNEQFF | TGTGCCAGCAAGCGAGACTCCACTTACAATGAGCAGTTCTTC
TRBJ1-4 | 15 | NA | many | TRBV4-2 | CASSQDIGTNEKLFF | TGTGCCAGCAGCCAGGACATCGGGACTAATGAAAAACTGTTTTTT
TRBJ2-1 | 19 | TRBD2 | many | TRBV9 | CASSVLPSGSSGPYNEQFF | TGTGCCAGCAGCGTACTCCCTAGCGGGAGTTCGGGGCCCTACAATGAGCAGTTCTTC
TRBJ2-2 | 14 | NA | NA | TRBV30 | CAWGPLGNTGELFF | TGTGCCTGGGGCCCCCTAGGAAACACCGGGGAGCTGTTTTTT
TRBJ2-3 | 15 | TRBD2 | many | TRBV6-1 | CASSVASGGGDTQYF | TGTGCCAGCAGTGTAGCTAGCGGGGGGGGAGATACGCAGTATTTT
TRBJ2-7 | 13 | NA | many | TRBV6-1 | CASSEVRAVEQYF | TGTGCCAGCAGTGAGGTGCGGGCGGTCGAGCAGTACTTC
TRBJ2-7 | 20 | TRBD2 | many | TRBV27 | CASSPRPPTSALTSSYEQYF | TGTGCCAGCAGTCCTCGCCCCCCGACTAGCGCCTTAACTAGCTCCTACGAGCAGTACTTC
TRBJ1-6 | 17 | NA | many | TRBV6-2/TRBV6-3 | CASRSDRSRSYNSPLHF | TGTGCCAGCAGGTCCGACAGGTCGAGGTCCTATAATTCACCCCTCCACTTT
TRBJ1-4 | 14 | TRBD1 | many | TRBV27 | CASTGDRAREKLFF | TGTGCCAGCACTGGGGACAGGGCCAGAGAAAAACTGTTTTTT
TRBJ2-7 | 15 | TRBD2 | many | TRBV2 | CASTVPGAGAYEQYF | TGTGCCAGCACAGTTCCTGGGGCGGGGGCCTACGAGCAGTACTTC
TRBJ2-1 | 15 | NA | many | TRBV5-1 | CASSLGQGVTNEQFF | TGCGCCAGCAGCTTGGGGCAGGGAGTTACGAATGAGCAGTTCTTC
TRBJ1-2 | 14 | TRBD1 | NA | TRBV7-9 | CASSLGDRAYGYTF | TGTGCCAGCAGCTTAGGGGACAGGGCATATGGCTACACCTTC
TRBJ2-2 | 11 | NA | NA | TRBV29-1 | CSVQGPGELFF | TGCAGCGTTCAGGGCCCCGGGGAGCTGTTTTTT
TRBJ1-6 | 14 | NA | many | TRBV6-2/TRBV6-3 | CASSYERDNSPLHF | TGTGCCAGCAGTTACGAACGGGATAATTCACCCCTCCACTTT
TRBJ2-2 | 18 | TRBD2 | few | TRBV5-1 | CASSLEGLAGKVAGELFF | TGCGCCAGCAGCTTGGAGGGACTAGCGGGGAAGGTTGCCGGGGAGCTGTTTTTT
TRBJ2-5 | 14 | TRBD1 | NA | TRBV5-1 | CASSSQGREETQYF | TGCGCCAGCAGCTCACAGGGGCGGGAAGAGACCCAGTACTTC